This is a list of T cell receptor beta chains from one sample in a study of cytomegalovirus exposure and HLA in healthy donors. The table came from immunoSEQ multiplex PCR; TCRdb's copy has only in-frame clones and leaves some out. Its clone listing holds approximately 77,000 clones. Input material: PBMCs. Every receptor here comes from a man aged 25-45 years in good health and CMV-seronegative. The CDR3 runs from the conserved cysteine through the conserved F or W. Each record gives: D gene, V gene, J gene, CDR3 protein, CDR3 DNA. A D gene is named only where the DNA matches it firmly.

d_gene: .
v_gene: TRBV9
j_gene: TRBJ1-2
CDR3aa: CASSVGGGNYGYTF
CDR3nt: TGTGCCAGCAGCGTAGGTGGAGGGAACTATGGTTACACCTTC

d_gene: .
v_gene: TRBV27
j_gene: TRBJ1-2
CDR3aa: CASSLGPGAGPTNYGYTF
CDR3nt: TGTGCCAGCAGTTTAGGGCCTGGGGCAGGGCCTACTAACTATGGCTACACCTTC

d_gene: TRBD2
v_gene: TRBV9
j_gene: TRBJ2-7
CDR3aa: CASSSGTSGRAGYEQYF
CDR3nt: TGTGCCAGCAGCTCCGGGACTAGCGGGAGGGCCGGATACGAGCAGTACTTC

d_gene: TRBD2
v_gene: TRBV19
j_gene: TRBJ2-6
CDR3aa: CASTQRLASGANVLTF
CDR3nt: TGTGCCAGTACACAGAGACTAGCCTCTGGGGCCAACGTCCTGACTTTC

d_gene: .
v_gene: TRBV6-5
j_gene: TRBJ1-1
CDR3aa: CASSYSALADTEAFF
CDR3nt: TGTGCCAGCAGTTACTCTGCCTTGGCGGACACTGAAGCTTTCTTT

d_gene: TRBD1
v_gene: TRBV6-1
j_gene: TRBJ1-6
CDR3aa: CASSARDRGPYNSPLHF
CDR3nt: TGTGCCAGCAGTGCCCGGGACAGGGGACCCTATAATTCACCCCTCCACTTT

d_gene: TRBD1
v_gene: TRBV6-5
j_gene: TRBJ2-2
CDR3aa: CASSYAQGADAGELFF
CDR3nt: TGTGCCAGCAGTTACGCACAGGGGGCGGATGCCGGGGAGCTGTTTTTT

d_gene: .
v_gene: TRBV19
j_gene: TRBJ2-1
CDR3aa: CASTVGGDPSYNEQFF
CDR3nt: TGTGCCAGTACCGTGGGGGGTGACCCCTCTTACAATGAGCAGTTCTTC

d_gene: TRBD1
v_gene: TRBV30
j_gene: TRBJ2-1
CDR3aa: CAWTEGDRVYNEQFF
CDR3nt: TGTGCCTGGACCGAGGGGGACAGGGTCTACAATGAGCAGTTCTTC

d_gene: .
v_gene: TRBV7-2
j_gene: TRBJ2-2
CDR3aa: CASSSVPWSSPGELFF
CDR3nt: TGTGCCAGCAGCTCCGTCCCTTGGAGTTCGCCCGGGGAGCTGTTTTTT

d_gene: .
v_gene: TRBV7-9
j_gene: TRBJ1-6
CDR3aa: CASSFLNSPLHF
CDR3nt: TGTGCCAGCAGCTTTCTTAATTCACCCCTCCACTTT

d_gene: .
v_gene: TRBV11-2
j_gene: TRBJ1-1
CDR3aa: CASSALEVIPEAFF
CDR3nt: TGTGCCAGCAGCGCCTTGGAGGTGATCCCTGAAGCTTTCTTT

d_gene: TRBD2
v_gene: TRBV7-9
j_gene: TRBJ2-7
CDR3aa: CASSPRSLAGNNEQYF
CDR3nt: TGTGCCAGCAGCCCGCGAAGCCTAGCGGGAAACAACGAGCAGTACTTC

d_gene: .
v_gene: TRBV28
j_gene: TRBJ1-1
CDR3aa: CASNRRGLPNTEAFF
CDR3nt: TGTGCCAGCAATCGACGGGGGTTACCGAACACTGAAGCTTTCTTT

d_gene: .
v_gene: TRBV29-1
j_gene: TRBJ2-5
CDR3aa: CSVERVQETQYF
CDR3nt: TGCAGCGTGGAGCGGGTACAAGAGACCCAGTACTTC

d_gene: .
v_gene: TRBV5-1
j_gene: TRBJ1-2
CDR3aa: CASSSLWGRWYGYTF
CDR3nt: TGCGCCAGCAGCTCCCTTTGGGGGCGATGGTATGGCTACACCTTC

d_gene: .
v_gene: TRBV30
j_gene: TRBJ2-2
CDR3aa: CAWSNGENTGELFF
CDR3nt: TGTGCCTGGAGTAACGGGGAGAACACCGGGGAGCTGTTTTTT

d_gene: TRBD2
v_gene: TRBV7-2
j_gene: TRBJ2-3
CDR3aa: CASSTGLAGGDTQYF
CDR3nt: TGTGCCAGCAGCACCGGACTAGCGGGGGGGGATACGCAGTATTTT

d_gene: TRBD1
v_gene: TRBV28
j_gene: TRBJ1-4
CDR3aa: CASSYHATGQEKLFF
CDR3nt: TGTGCCAGCAGCTACCATGCGACAGGGCAAGAAAAACTGTTTTTT

d_gene: TRBD2
v_gene: TRBV2
j_gene: TRBJ2-1
CDR3aa: CASRANLAGVLSEQFF
CDR3nt: TGTGCCAGCAGAGCGAACCTAGCGGGGGTATTATCTGAGCAGTTCTTC

d_gene: TRBD1
v_gene: TRBV29-1
j_gene: TRBJ1-1
CDR3aa: CSVEGDSEAFF
CDR3nt: TGCAGCGTTGAAGGGGACAGTGAAGCTTTCTTT

d_gene: .
v_gene: TRBV28
j_gene: TRBJ1-2
CDR3aa: CASVRSPGANYGYTF
CDR3nt: TGTGCCAGCGTTAGGTCCCCAGGGGCTAACTATGGCTACACCTTC

d_gene: .
v_gene: TRBV5-5
j_gene: TRBJ1-1
CDR3aa: CASRSGVGTEAFF
CDR3nt: TGTGCCAGCAGGTCAGGGGTTGGCACTGAAGCTTTCTTT

d_gene: TRBD1
v_gene: TRBV11-2
j_gene: TRBJ1-3
CDR3aa: CASSEQGTSGNTIYF
CDR3nt: TGTGCCAGCAGCGAACAGGGGACATCTGGAAACACCATATATTTT

d_gene: .
v_gene: TRBV19
j_gene: TRBJ2-6
CDR3aa: CASIQAGANVLTF
CDR3nt: TGTGCCAGTATCCAGGCTGGGGCCAACGTCCTGACTTTC

d_gene: .
v_gene: TRBV28
j_gene: TRBJ1-1
CDR3aa: CASSLYGGNTEAFF
CDR3nt: TGTGCCAGCAGTTTATACGGAGGGAACACTGAAGCTTTCTTT

d_gene: .
v_gene: TRBV15
j_gene: TRBJ2-5
CDR3aa: CAISRRDYQETQYF
CDR3nt: TGTGCCATTTCAAGGCGGGATTACCAAGAGACCCAGTACTTC

d_gene: TRBD1
v_gene: TRBV6-5
j_gene: TRBJ2-2
CDR3aa: CASSYAGRGRGELFF
CDR3nt: TGTGCCAGCAGTTACGCCGGCAGGGGGCGGGGGGAGCTGTTTTTT

d_gene: .
v_gene: TRBV5-1
j_gene: TRBJ1-2
CDR3aa: CASSLGNRDGYTF
CDR3nt: TGCGCCAGCAGCTTGGGAAACAGGGATGGCTACACCTTC

d_gene: .
v_gene: TRBV2
j_gene: TRBJ1-6
CDR3aa: CASAATKSDEPYNSPLHF
CDR3nt: TGTGCCAGCGCCGCTACTAAGAGTGATGAACCCTATAATTCACCCCTCCACTTT

d_gene: .
v_gene: TRBV5-1
j_gene: TRBJ1-2
CDR3aa: CASSFSFSQLLNYGYTF
CDR3nt: TGCGCCAGCAGCTTTTCCTTCTCCCAACTCCTAAACTATGGCTACACCTTC

d_gene: .
v_gene: TRBV4-3
j_gene: TRBJ2-1
CDR3aa: CASSPGTSTQEYNEQFF
CDR3nt: TGCGCCAGCAGCCCAGGAACTAGCACCCAAGAATACAATGAGCAGTTCTTC

d_gene: .
v_gene: TRBV7-9
j_gene: TRBJ2-7
CDR3aa: CASSDRQAPYEQYF
CDR3nt: TGTGCCAGCAGCGACCGACAGGCCCCCTACGAGCAGTACTTC

d_gene: .
v_gene: TRBV1
j_gene: TRBJ2-1
CDR3aa: CTSSQDRSDNEQFF
CDR3nt: TGCACCAGCAGCCAAGATAGGAGCGACAATGAGCAGTTCTTC

d_gene: .
v_gene: TRBV6-6
j_gene: TRBJ2-3
CDR3aa: CASTLLALTDTQYF
CDR3nt: TGTGCCAGCACCCTCCTAGCGCTCACAGATACGCAGTATTTT

d_gene: TRBD1
v_gene: TRBV6-5
j_gene: TRBJ1-1
CDR3aa: CASSVTGVVGSQAFF
CDR3nt: TGTGCCAGCAGTGTAACAGGGGTTGTGGGTTCTCAAGCTTTCTTT

d_gene: TRBD2
v_gene: TRBV5-1
j_gene: TRBJ2-7
CDR3aa: CASSWGLADPYEQYF
CDR3nt: TGCGCCAGCAGCTGGGGACTAGCGGACCCCTACGAGCAGTACTTC

d_gene: TRBD2
v_gene: TRBV29-1
j_gene: TRBJ2-5
CDR3aa: CSGTSGRQETQYF
CDR3nt: TGCAGCGGGACTAGCGGGAGACAAGAGACCCAGTACTTC

d_gene: .
v_gene: TRBV7-2
j_gene: TRBJ1-5
CDR3aa: CASSLEQDQPQHF
CDR3nt: TGTGCCAGCAGCTTAGAGCAGGATCAGCCCCAGCATTTT

d_gene: .
v_gene: TRBV6-5
j_gene: TRBJ1-2
CDR3aa: CASSSLGPYGYTF
CDR3nt: TGTGCCAGCAGTAGTTTGGGGCCATATGGCTACACCTTC

d_gene: .
v_gene: TRBV19
j_gene: TRBJ2-2
CDR3aa: CASSIYAYGELFF
CDR3nt: TGTGCCAGTAGTATTTATGCCTACGGGGAGCTGTTTTTT

d_gene: .
v_gene: TRBV4-1
j_gene: TRBJ1-1
CDR3aa: CASSQDVGSTEAFF
CDR3nt: TGCGCCAGCAGCCAAGATGTAGGGAGCACTGAAGCTTTCTTT

d_gene: TRBD2
v_gene: TRBV2
j_gene: TRBJ2-1
CDR3aa: CASSEWAGGLNEQFF
CDR3nt: TGTGCCAGCAGTGAATGGGCGGGGGGGCTTAATGAGCAGTTCTTC

d_gene: TRBD1
v_gene: TRBV27
j_gene: TRBJ1-1
CDR3aa: CASSPLAGGTEAFF
CDR3nt: TGTGCCAGCAGTCCCCTGGCAGGGGGCACTGAAGCTTTCTTT

d_gene: .
v_gene: TRBV27
j_gene: TRBJ2-5
CDR3aa: CASSSIPGHKQETQYF
CDR3nt: TGTGCCAGCAGTTCAATACCGGGACATAAACAAGAGACCCAGTACTTC

d_gene: TRBD1
v_gene: TRBV7-6
j_gene: TRBJ2-1
CDR3aa: CASSLRSGTGGNNEQFF
CDR3nt: TGTGCCAGCAGCTTAAGGTCTGGTACAGGGGGCAACAATGAGCAGTTCTTC

d_gene: TRBD1
v_gene: TRBV18
j_gene: TRBJ2-5
CDR3aa: CASSLWDRDQETQYF
CDR3nt: TGTGCCAGCTCACTATGGGACAGAGACCAAGAGACCCAGTACTTC

d_gene: .
v_gene: TRBV2
j_gene: TRBJ1-6
CDR3aa: CASSDTDSYSPLHF
CDR3nt: TGTGCCAGCAGTGATACGGACAGCTATTCACCCCTCCACTTT

d_gene: TRBD1
v_gene: TRBV30
j_gene: TRBJ2-2
CDR3aa: CAWSPEYGTAQNTGELFF
CDR3nt: TGTGCCTGGAGTCCAGAATACGGGACAGCTCAGAACACCGGGGAGCTGTTTTTT

d_gene: .
v_gene: TRBV6-1
j_gene: TRBJ2-2
CDR3aa: CASFGRALYGELFF
CDR3nt: TGTGCCAGCTTCGGCAGGGCTTTATACGGGGAGCTGTTTTTT